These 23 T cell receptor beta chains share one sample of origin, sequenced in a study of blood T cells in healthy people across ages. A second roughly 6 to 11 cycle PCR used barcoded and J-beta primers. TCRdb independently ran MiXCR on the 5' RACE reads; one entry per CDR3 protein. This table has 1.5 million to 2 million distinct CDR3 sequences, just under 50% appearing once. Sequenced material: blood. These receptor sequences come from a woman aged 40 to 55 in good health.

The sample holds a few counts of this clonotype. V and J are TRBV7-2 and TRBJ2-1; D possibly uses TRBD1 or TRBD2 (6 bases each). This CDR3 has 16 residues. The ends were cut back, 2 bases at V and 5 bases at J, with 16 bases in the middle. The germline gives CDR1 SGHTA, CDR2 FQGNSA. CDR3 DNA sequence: TGTGCCAGCAGCTTATATCGGGGGCTAATCGACAATGAGCAGTTCTTC. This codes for CASSLYRGLIDNEQFF.

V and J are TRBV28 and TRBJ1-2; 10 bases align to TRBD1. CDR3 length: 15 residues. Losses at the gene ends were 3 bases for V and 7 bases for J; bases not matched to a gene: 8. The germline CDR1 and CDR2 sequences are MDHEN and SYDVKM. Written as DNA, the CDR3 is TGTGCCAGCAGTTTCCGGGACAGGGGAATCGGTGGCTACACCTTC. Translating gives CASSFRDRGIGGYTF.

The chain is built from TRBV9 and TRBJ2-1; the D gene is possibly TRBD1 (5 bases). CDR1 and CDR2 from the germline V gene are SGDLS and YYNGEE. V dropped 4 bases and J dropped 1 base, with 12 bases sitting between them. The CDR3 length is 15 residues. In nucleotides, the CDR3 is TGTGCCAGCAGCCATCAGGGTAATTCCTACAATGAGCAGTTCTTC. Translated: CASSHQGNSYNEQFF.

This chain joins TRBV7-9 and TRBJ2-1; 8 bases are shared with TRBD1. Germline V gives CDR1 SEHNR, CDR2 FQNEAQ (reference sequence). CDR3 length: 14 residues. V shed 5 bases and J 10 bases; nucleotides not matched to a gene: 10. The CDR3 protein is CASSPGGQQDEQFF. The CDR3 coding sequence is TGTGCCAGCAGCCCAGGGGGCCAGCAAGACGAGCAGTTCTTC.

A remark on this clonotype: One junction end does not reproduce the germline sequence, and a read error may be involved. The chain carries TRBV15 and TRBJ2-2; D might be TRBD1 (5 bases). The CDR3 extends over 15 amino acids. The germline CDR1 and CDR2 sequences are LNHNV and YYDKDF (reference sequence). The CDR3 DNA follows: TGCGCCACCAGCAGAACTGACAGGAACACCGGGGAGCTGTTTTTT. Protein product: CATSRTDRNTGELFF.

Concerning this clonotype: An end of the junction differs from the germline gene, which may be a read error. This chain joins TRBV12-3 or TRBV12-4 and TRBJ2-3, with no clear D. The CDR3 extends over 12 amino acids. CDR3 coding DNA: TGTGCCAGCAGTTACAGAACAGATACGGAGTATTTT. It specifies CASSYRTDTEYF.

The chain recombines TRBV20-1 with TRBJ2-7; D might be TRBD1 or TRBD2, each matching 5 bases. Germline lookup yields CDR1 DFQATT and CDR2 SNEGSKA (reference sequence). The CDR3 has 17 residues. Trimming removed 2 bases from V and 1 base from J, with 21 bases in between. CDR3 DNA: TGCAGTGCTAGACCCCCCCTAGCAGGGATGGTTTCCTACGAGCAGTACTTC. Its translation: CSARPPLAGMVSYEQYF.

This chain's CDR3 is CASSFRGIESGYTF. The CDR3 nucleotides read TGTGCCAGCAGTTTTCGAGGGATCGAGAGTGGCTACACCTTC. This chain joins TRBV27 and TRBJ1-2; no firm D call. The CDR3 runs to 14 residues. Germline lookup yields CDR1 MNHEY and CDR2 SMNVEV (reference sequence). V was shortened by 3 bases and J by 7 bases, with 15 bases between the two germline ends.

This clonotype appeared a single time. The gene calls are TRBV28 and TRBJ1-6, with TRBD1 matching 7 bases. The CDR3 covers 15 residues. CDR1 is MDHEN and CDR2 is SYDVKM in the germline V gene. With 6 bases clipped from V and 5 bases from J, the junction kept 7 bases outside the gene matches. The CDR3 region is CASRTAGTDNSPLHF. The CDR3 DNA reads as TGTGCCAGCAGGACAGCCGGGACAGATAATTCACCCCTCCACTTT.

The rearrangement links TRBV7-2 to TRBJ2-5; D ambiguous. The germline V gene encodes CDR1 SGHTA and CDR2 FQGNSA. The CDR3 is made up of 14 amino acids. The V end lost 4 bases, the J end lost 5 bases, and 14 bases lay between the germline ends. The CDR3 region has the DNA TGTGCCAGCAGCTACAGACGCGGCACGGAGACCCAGTACTTC. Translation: CASSYRRGTETQYF.

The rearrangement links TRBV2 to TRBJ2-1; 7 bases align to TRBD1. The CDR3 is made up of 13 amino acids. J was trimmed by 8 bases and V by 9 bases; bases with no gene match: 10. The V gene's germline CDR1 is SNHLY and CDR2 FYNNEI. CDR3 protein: CAREGDSSYEQFF. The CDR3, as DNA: TGTGCCAGAGAAGGGGACAGTAGTTATGAGCAGTTCTTC.

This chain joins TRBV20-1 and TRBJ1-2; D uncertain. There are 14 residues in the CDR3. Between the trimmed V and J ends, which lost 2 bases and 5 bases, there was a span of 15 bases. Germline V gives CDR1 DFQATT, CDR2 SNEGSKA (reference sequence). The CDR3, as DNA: TGCAGTGCTAGAACCGGACCCCAGACGTATGGCTACACCTTC. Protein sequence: CSARTGPQTYGYTF.

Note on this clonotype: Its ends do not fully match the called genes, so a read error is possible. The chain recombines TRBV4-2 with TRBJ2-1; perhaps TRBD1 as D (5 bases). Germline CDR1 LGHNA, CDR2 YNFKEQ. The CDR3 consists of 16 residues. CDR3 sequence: CAGSQEERTLYNEQFF. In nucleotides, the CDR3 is TGTGCCGGCAGCCAAGAGGAAAGGACACTCTACAATGAGCAGTTCTTC.

The CDR3: CASRPGDGPYEQYF. As DNA, the CDR3 is TGTGCCAGCAGGCCTGGGGACGGGCCCTACGAGCAGTACTTC. The rearrangement links TRBV6-6 to TRBJ2-7; D may match TRBD1 or TRBD2 (5 bases each). V dropped 6 bases and J dropped 2 bases, with 14 bases sitting between them. Germline-derived CDR1 and CDR2 are MNHNY and SVGAGI (reference sequence). The CDR3 loop spans 14 amino acids.

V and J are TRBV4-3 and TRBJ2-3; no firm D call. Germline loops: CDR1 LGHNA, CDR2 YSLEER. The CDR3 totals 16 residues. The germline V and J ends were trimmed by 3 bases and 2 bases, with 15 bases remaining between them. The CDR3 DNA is TGCGCCAGCAGCCAGTTGGCCCACCGATCCACAGATACGCAGTATTTT. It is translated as CASSQLAHRSTDTQYF.

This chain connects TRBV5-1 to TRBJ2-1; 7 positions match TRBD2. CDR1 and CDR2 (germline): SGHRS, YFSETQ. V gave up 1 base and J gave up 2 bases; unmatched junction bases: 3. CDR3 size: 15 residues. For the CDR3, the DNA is TGCGCCAGCAGCTTGAGCGGGATTGCCTACAATGAGCAGTTCTTC. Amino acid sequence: CASSLSGIAYNEQFF. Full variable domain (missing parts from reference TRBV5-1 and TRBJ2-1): KAGVTQTPRYLIKTRGQQVTLSCSPISGHRSVSWYQQTPGQGLQFLFEYFSETQRNKGNFPGRFSGRQFSNSRSEMNVSTLELGDSALYLCASSLSGIAYNEQFFGPGTRLTVL.

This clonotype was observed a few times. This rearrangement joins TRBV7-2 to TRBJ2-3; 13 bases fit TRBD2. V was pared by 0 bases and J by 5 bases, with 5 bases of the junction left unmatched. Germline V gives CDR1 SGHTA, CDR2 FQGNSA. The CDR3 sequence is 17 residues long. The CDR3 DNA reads TGTGCCAGCAGCTTAGCGCTTTGGACTAGCGGGGGAGATACGCAGTATTTT. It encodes CASSLALWTSGGDTQYF.

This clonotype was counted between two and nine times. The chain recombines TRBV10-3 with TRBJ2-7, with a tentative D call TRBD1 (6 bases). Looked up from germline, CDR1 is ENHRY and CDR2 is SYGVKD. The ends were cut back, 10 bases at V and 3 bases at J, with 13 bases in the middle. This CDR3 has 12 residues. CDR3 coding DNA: TGTGCCACAAAGGACAGCTTCTACGAGCAGTACTTC. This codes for CATKDSFYEQYF.

The CDR3 protein is CATSDPKRGYYGYTF. Here the CDR3 DNA reads TGTGCCACCAGTGACCCTAAAAGGGGTTACTATGGCTACACCTTC. The chain is built from TRBV24-1 and TRBJ1-2, with D perhaps matching TRBD1 (5 bases). Germline V gene lookup returns CDR1 KGHDR and CDR2 SFDVKD. V gave up 4 bases and J gave up 3 bases, with 14 bases separating them. This CDR3 has 15 amino acids.

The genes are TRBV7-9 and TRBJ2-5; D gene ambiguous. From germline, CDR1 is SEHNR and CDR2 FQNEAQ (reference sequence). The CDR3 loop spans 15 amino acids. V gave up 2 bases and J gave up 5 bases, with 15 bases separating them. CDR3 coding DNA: TGTGCCAGCAGCTTAAGGAGTTCCAGCCCGGAGACCCAGTACTTC. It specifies CASSLRSSSPETQYF.

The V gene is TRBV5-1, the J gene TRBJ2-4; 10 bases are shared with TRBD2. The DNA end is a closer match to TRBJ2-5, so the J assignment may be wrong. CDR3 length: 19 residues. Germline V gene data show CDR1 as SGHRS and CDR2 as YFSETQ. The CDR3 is CASSSRAPLAGELQETQYF. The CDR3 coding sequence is TGCGCCAGCAGCTCCAGGGCTCCGCTAGCGGGGGAGCTCCAAGAGACCCAGTACTTC.

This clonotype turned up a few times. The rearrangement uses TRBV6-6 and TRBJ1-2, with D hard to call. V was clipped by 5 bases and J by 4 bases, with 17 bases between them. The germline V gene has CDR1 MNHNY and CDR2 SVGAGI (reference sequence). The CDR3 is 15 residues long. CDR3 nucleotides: TGTGCCAGCAGTGATGATGATGGTTGGAGCTATGGCTACACCTTC. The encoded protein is CASSDDDGWSYGYTF.

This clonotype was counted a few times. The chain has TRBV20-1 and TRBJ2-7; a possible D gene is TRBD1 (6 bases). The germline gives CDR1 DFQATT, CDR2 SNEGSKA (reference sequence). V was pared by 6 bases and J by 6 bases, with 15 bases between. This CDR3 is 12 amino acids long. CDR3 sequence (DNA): TGCAGTGCCCCCAGGGGAAGTGGCGAGCAGTACTTC. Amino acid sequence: CSAPRGSGEQYF.